This T cell receptor beta chain was profiled in a study of regulatory T cells in long-lasting Graves disease. Time point denoted: newly diagnosed GD, antithyroid drugs for less than 3 months. TCR sequences were obtained from RNA taken from PBMCs. TCR beta libraries were built with iRepertoire HTBI primers and Arm-PCR of CDR3 regions. TCRdb processed the multiplex PCR reads anew with MiXCR; each CDR3 protein has one entry. The sample has 350,000 to 550,000 distinct CDR3 sequences; around 15% are singletons. Germline V gives CDR1 DFQATT, CDR2 SNEGSKA (reference sequence). The ends lost 4 bases at V and 5 bases at J; junction bases unmatched: 7. The CDR3 runs to 15 residues. This clonotype was seen repeatedly, ten times or more. Another study also made use of these data, one on T cells in Graves' hyperthyroidism and ophthalmopathy. As that report states: Diagnoses were established using clinical symptoms, serum thyroxine and TRAb, thyroid ultrasound and orbital computed tomography.

The material was peripheral blood mononuclear cells (PBMCs), obtained at new diagnosis, from a patient treated with antithyroid drugs. V gene TRBV20-1 combines with J gene TRBJ2-7, with 14 nucleotides matching TRBD2. The sequence came from a woman aged 18-30 years with Graves disease. CDR3 bases: TGCAGTGCTACCGGGACTAGCGGGAGATTCAACGAGCAGTACTTC. Its protein is CSATGTSGRFNEQYF.